This T cell receptor beta chain was found in a study of post-analysis software for immune sequencing data. Study at large: The patients showed relapsing-remitting, secondary progressive and progressive-relapsing multiple sclerosis courses.

Study outcomes and limitations: With TRBV5-6, TRBV5-1 and TRBV20-1 included, 4 or 5 TRBV segments were more frequent in patients than in controls. Significantly lower normalized Chao1 diversity was seen in multiple sclerosis patients than in controls.

V lost 2 bases to trimming and J lost 5 bases, with 7 bases between them. This CDR3 is 13 amino acids long. Germline assignment: CDR1 MNHEY and CDR2 SVGAGI. Sequencing libraries made from TCR beta cDNA carried unique molecular identifiers. Out of roughly 1 to 11 million T cells, about 510,000 cDNA molecules were generated. Via MiXCR, TCRdb re-called the PCR reads, giving one row per CDR3 protein. The data contain about 200,000 distinct CDR3 sequences, approximately 30% of them seen just once; the ten biggest clones take up nearly 3.5%. This clonotype was counted at least ten times. Its target is unknown.

The chain is built from TRBV6-5 and TRBJ2-1; no clear D gene. The TCR comes from a girl under 18 with multiple sclerosis. Sequencing was carried out using blood. The CDR3 spells CASSYGSDNEQFF. The CDR3 DNA sequence: TGTGCCAGCAGTTACGGGTCCGACAATGAGCAGTTCTTC.